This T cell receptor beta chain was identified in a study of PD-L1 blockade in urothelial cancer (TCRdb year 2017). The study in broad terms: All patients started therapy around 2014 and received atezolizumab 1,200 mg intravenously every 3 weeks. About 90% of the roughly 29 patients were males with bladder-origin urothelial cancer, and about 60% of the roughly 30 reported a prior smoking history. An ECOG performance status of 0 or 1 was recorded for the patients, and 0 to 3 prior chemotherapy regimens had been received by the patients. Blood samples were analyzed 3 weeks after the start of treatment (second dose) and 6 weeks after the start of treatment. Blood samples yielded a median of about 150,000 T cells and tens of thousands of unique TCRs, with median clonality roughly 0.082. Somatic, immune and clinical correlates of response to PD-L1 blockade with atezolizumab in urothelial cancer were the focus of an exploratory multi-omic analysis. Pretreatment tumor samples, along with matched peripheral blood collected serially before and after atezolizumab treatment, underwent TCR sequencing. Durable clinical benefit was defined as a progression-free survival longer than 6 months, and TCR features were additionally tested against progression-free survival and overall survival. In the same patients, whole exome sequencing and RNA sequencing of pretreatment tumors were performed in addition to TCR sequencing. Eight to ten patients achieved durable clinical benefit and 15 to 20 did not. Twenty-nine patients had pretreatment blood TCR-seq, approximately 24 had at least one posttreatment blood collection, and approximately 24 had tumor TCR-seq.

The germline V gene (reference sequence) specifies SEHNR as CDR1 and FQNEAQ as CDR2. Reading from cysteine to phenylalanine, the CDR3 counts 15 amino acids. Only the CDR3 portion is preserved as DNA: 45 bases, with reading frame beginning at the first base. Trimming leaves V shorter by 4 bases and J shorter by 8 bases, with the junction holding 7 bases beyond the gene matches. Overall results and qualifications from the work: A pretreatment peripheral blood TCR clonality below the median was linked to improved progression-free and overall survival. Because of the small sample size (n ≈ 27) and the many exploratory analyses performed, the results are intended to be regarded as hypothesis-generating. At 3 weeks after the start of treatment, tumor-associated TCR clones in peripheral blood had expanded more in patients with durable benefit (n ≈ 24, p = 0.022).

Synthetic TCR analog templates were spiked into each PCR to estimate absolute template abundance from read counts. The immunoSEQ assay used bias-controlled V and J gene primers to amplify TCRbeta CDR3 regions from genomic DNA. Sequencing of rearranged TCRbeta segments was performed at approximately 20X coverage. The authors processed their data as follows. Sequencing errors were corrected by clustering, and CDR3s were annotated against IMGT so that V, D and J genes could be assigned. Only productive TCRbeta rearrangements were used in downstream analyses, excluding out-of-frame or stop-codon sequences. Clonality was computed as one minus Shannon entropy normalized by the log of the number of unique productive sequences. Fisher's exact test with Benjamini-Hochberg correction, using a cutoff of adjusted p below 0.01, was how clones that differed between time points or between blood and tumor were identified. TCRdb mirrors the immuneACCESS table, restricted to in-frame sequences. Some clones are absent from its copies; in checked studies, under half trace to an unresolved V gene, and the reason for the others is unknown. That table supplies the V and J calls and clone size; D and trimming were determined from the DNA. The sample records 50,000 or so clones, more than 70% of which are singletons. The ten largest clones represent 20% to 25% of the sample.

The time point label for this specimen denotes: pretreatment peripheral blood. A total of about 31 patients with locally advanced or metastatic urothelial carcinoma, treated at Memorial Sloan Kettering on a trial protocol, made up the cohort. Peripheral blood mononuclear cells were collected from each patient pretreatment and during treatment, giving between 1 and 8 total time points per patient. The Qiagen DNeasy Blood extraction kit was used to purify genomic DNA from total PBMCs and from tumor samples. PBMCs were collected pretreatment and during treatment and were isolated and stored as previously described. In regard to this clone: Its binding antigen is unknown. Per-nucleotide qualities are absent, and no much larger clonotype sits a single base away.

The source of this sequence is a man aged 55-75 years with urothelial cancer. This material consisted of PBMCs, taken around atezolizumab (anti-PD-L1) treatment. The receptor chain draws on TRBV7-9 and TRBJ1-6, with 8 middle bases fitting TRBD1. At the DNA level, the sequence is TGTGCCAGCAGCTCATCAACAGGGGGAGATTCACCCCTCCACTTT. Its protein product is CASSSSTGGDSPLHF.